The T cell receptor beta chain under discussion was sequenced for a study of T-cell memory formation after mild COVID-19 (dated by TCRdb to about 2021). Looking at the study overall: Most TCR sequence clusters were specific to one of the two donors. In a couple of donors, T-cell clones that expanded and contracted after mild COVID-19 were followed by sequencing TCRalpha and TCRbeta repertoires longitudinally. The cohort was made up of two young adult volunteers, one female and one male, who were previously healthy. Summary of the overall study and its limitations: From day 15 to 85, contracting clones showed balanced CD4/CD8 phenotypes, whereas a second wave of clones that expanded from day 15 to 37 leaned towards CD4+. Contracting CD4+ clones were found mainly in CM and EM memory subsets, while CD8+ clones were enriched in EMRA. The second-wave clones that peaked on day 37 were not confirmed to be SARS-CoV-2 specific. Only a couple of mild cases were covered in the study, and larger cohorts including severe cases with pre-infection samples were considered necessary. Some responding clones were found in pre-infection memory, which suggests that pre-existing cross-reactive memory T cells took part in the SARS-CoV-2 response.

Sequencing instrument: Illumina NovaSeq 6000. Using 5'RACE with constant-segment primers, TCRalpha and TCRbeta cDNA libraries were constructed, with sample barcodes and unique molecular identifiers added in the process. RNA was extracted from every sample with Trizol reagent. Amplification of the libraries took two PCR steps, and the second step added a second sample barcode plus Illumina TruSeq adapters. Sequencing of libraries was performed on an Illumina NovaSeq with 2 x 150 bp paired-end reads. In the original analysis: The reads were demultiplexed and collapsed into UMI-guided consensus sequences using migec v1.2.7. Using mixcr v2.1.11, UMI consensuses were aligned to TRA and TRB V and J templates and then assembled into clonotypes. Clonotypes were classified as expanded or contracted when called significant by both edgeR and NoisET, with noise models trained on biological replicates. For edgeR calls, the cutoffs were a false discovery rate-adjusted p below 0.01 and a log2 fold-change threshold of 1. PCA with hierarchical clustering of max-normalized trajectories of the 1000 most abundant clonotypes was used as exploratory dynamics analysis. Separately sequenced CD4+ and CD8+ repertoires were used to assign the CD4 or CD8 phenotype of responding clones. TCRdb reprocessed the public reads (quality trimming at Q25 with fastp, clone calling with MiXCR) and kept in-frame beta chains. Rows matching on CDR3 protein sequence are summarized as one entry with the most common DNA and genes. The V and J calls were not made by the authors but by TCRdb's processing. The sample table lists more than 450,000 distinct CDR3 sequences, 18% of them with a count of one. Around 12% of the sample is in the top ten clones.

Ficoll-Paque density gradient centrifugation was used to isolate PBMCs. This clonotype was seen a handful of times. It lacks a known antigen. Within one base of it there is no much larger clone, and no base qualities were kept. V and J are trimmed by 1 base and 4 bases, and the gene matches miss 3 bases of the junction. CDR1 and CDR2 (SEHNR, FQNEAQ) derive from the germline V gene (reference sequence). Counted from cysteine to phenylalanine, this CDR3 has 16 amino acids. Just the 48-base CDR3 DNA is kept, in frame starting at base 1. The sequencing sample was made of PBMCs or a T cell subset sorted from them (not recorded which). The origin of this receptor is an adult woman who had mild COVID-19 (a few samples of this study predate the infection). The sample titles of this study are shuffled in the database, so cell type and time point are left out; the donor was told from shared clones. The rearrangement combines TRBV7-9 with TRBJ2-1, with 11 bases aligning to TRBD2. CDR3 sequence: CASSLVTSGMYNEQFF. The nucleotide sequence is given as TGTGCCAGCAGCTTAGTGACTAGCGGGATGTACAATGAGCAGTTCTTC.